Listed here is a single T cell receptor beta chain. Its antigen has not been determined. No base-level quality is on record; no much larger clone is a single base apart. Donors were healthy HIV-negative adults with no recently reported acute infections or vaccinations. All donors were Caucasian adults living in Nashville, Tennessee, USA. Magnetic negative selection was used to enrich CD4+ T cells, after which naive cells were positively selected on CD45RA and the negative fraction became the memory subset. Blood was obtained by leukapheresis, after which PBMCs were separated by Ficoll-Histopaque density gradient centrifugation and cryopreserved in liquid nitrogen vapor phase. Analytical flow cytometry was used to check the purity and quantity of every magnetically sorted T cell population. From each sorted fraction, genomic DNA was isolated and quantified by UV absorbance on a Nanodrop 2000c. The entry originates in a study of shared clonotypes between healthy human individuals (dated by TCRdb to the early 2020s). Background on the whole study: The cohort included three men and a couple of women between 18 and 49 years of age. For each donor, CD4 naive and CD4 memory were each given three plates, CD8 naive was given two plates, and CD8 memory was given one plate. The study deeply sequenced blood TCR repertoires of about 5 healthy adults to estimate repertoire size and the extent of clonotype sharing between individuals. Different laboratories and diverse techniques were used to prepare libraries and sequence TCR repertoires, to increase sequencing depth and limit assay-specific biases. Each donor's leukapheresis produced roughly between roughly 0.85 and 10 billion PBMCs. General conclusions and limits of the study: The small number of donors limited the genetic and exposure-history diversity represented. Sampling was restricted to blood, and TCR repertoires in tissues likely differ from the TCR repertoires found in blood. Rarefaction of sorted-subset datasets indicated incomplete sequencing despite the large sequencing depth. Pairwise subsampling led to the expectation that sequencing depth would affect the degree of clonotype sharing among donors. Naive subsets generally had larger estimated clonotype richness than memory subsets did. Sharing across four donors was observed for about 5% of naive CD4, 3% to 3.5% of naive CD8, around 2.5% of memory CD4, and less than 0.45% of memory CD8 clonotypes. Clonotypes shared by all four sorted-subset donors showed higher generation probabilities than non-shared clonotypes.

The CDR3 runs 14 amino acids, cysteine and phenylalanine included. The DNA shown is the 42-base CDR3, in frame from base 1. CDR1 and CDR2, per the germline V gene, are SGDLS and YYNGEE. V ends up 5 bases short and J 3 bases short, with an unmatched junction base count of 4. Using the deep immunoSEQ assay, TCR CDR3 regions were amplified from genomic DNA by multiplex PCR. Genomic DNA extracted from each cell subset was distributed evenly over all wells of several immunoSEQ 96-well plates, and each plate served as one replicate. For sorted subsets, approximately 0.2 ug of genomic DNA, equivalent to roughly 33,000 T cell genomes, went into each replicate PCR. Purified libraries were quantified with a Qubit 3.0 fluorometer, sized on a Bioanalyzer 2100, and re-quantified with the KAPA Library Quantification kit. Every immunoSEQ 96-well plate was sequenced on a dedicated single-read 150-cycle Illumina NextSeq 550 flow cell. In the paper's pipeline: Because the immunoSEQ output held only junctional sequences and lacked quality scores, the filtering could not match the filtering applied to full-length reads. Sequences were annotated with PyIR, a Python wrapper for IgBLAST v1.9, using IMGT germline references to assign V/J genes and CDR3. Reads with weak V/J assignments (E-value above 1e-6), missing CDR3, stop codons, out-of-frame junctions, or ambiguous translated residues were removed. V3J clonotypes were defined by identical inferred V gene, J gene, and CDR3 amino acid sequence. Percentage overlap between repertoires was calculated by dividing the number of shared unique clonotypes by the size of the smaller repertoire. Richness of each repertoire was evaluated using RTK rarefaction, the Chao1 estimator, and Recon v2.1 estimates of unobserved clonotypes. OLGA was used to compute generation probabilities for all TCRbeta clonotypes that the gDNA method yielded from a few donors. This is the immuneACCESS table as TCRdb keeps it, with only in-frame sequences that have V and J called. A part of the clones is gone; compared with another copy, unresolved V genes explain less than half, and the rest is unexplained. V and J calls and clone size are given by that table; D and trimming were obtained from the DNA. The sample data list approximately 2,300,000 clones, and around 92% of these were observed just once. More than 0.35% of the sample lies in the top ten.

Sequencing used naive CD4+ T cells from PBMCs. The cell subset or site label of this sample denotes: CD45RA+ positively selected. This receptor chain uses TRBV9 and TRBJ2-2, with 7 central nucleotides matching TRBD2. The receptor was derived from a man younger than 35 in good health. Some clones in this sample may be carry-over from other donors' samples. The sequenced DNA: TGTGCCAGCAGTAGGGGAGGGCACACCGGGGAGCTGTTTTTT. Translated, it gives CASSRGGHTGELFF.